This T cell receptor beta chain came from a study of cytomegalovirus exposure and HLA in healthy donors. This PCR relied on a set of 60 Vbeta primers and 13 Jbeta primers. Generated by immunoSEQ multiplex PCR, the TCRdb table keeps only in-frame clones and is missing some. The table includes 150,000 to 200,000 clones, around 79% detected once. General study findings and limits: What was likely a sequencing artifact was a cluster of highly shared sequence variants.

Notes on this clone: Its specificity is unknown.

CDR3 size: 14 residues. The germline gives CDR1 SGHVS, CDR2 FQNEAQ. The germline V and J ends were trimmed by 2 bases and 5 bases, with 12 bases remaining between them. The chain links TRBV7-8 to TRBJ2-5, with D unresolved. The sequencing input was PBMCs. This clonotype was sampled from a woman between 50 and 59 years old in good health and CMV-seropositive. CDR3 coding DNA: TGTGCCAGCAGCTTACCGGCCAGGTTGGAGACCCAGTACTTC. Translated, it gives CASSLPARLETQYF.